This entry features one TCR beta chain sequence. Its antigen remains undetermined. Base qualities were left out, and no much larger clone turns up one base away. This sample is drawn from a study of graft-versus-host responses after intestinal transplantation (dated by TCRdb to about 2021). Turning to the overall study: Recipients received multivisceral, liver-intestinal, or isolated intestinal transplants. A peak of at least 4% donor T cells among recipient peripheral blood mononuclear cells was the definition used for donor T cell macrochimerism. Instead of going to the commercial service, samples from a few later patients were sequenced in-house on an Illumina MiSeq and processed with MiXCR. After intestinal transplantation, graft-versus-host and host-versus-graft alloreactive T cell clones were followed in the graft, circulation and bone marrow using bulk TCR-beta CDR3 sequencing. A cohort of 24 intestinal transplant recipients, including one retransplant, was enrolled, and a few patients lacking pretransplant specimens were excluded. Alloreactive clones were identified by sequencing pre-transplant mixed lymphocyte reaction products and comparing them with unstimulated pre-transplant donor and recipient T cells. Anti-thymocyte globulin induction was given to all recipients, followed by maintenance tacrolimus and steroids for around three years. Overall results and qualifications from the work: The relatively low number and heterogeneity of intestinal transplant patients limited the conclusions. In the allografts of patients with donor T cell macrochimerism, GvH to HvG T cell clonal ratios were high. GvH clones were found in recipient bone marrow, and some of the GvH clones appeared earlier in ileal mucosa or blood, which is consistent with an intestinal mucosal origin. Early after transplant, peak levels of circulating GvH clones were associated with declines in HvG clones.

To isolate intraepithelial and lamina propria lymphocytes from graft specimens, dithiothreitol, EDTA incubations and collagenase D digestion were used. Bulk TCR-beta sequencing was performed on serial intestinal graft biopsy specimens collected as late as 600 days after transplant. Libraries were built with the immunoSEQ multiplex PCR assay. For most patients, high-throughput TCR-beta CDR3 sequencing of genomic DNA was performed by Adaptive Biotechnologies. Regarding the original processing steps: TCR sequencing data for roughly 17 patients were retrieved from Adaptive's ImmunoSEQ software; a few other patients were processed with MiXCR and VDJtools. Because the origin of CDR3 nucleotide sequences shared between donor and recipient could not be assigned, those sequences were removed. Alloreactive clones required at least 2-fold expansion over unstimulated cells and minimum CFSE-low frequency of 0.002% (template counts) or 0.001% (read counts). Clones detected in sequenced pre-transplant spleen, lymph node, or MLR CFSE-low populations of the donor or recipient were defined as mappable. Cumulative frequency of alloreactive clones was calculated as a percentage of all sequences weighted by copy number. TCRdb's version of the immuneACCESS table is confined to in-frame rearrangements and falls short of the full clone set. An unresolved V gene accounts for under half of the shortfall where checked; the remainder is of unknown origin. V, J and clone size are those of that table, while D and trimming were read from the DNA. The sample table contains about 22,000 clones; only one count was recorded for roughly 79% of them. The leading ten clones occupy 3% of the sample.

For this chain, trimming is 0 bases at the V end and 10 bases at the J end, and the number of junction bases without a gene match is 11. The germline V gene gives CDR1 as SNHLY and CDR2 as FYNNEI. The CDR3 measures 17 amino acids from cysteine to phenylalanine. The CDR3 DNA has 51 bases and is translated from base 1. Specimen: ileum tissue, collected 12 days after intestinal transplant. The chain links TRBV2 with TRBJ2-1; TRBD2 agrees with 11 junctional bases. The sequence derives from a human patient who received an intestinal transplant, so some T cells may come from the graft donor. The CDR3 in this case is CASSEALGSGRAREQFF. At the DNA level, the sequence is TGTGCCAGCAGTGAAGCGCTTGGTAGCGGGAGGGCCCGGGAGCAGTTCTTC. With the portions outside the CDR3 filled from the reference TRBV2 and TRBJ2-1 genes, the complete variable region becomes EPEVTQTPSHQVTQMGQEVILRCVPISNHLYFYWYRQILGQKVEFLVSFYNNEISEKSEIFDDQFSVERPDGSNFTLKIRSTKLEDSAMYFCASSEALGSGRAREQFFGPGTRLTVL.